This T cell receptor beta chain was sequenced in a study of T cells in Graves' hyperthyroidism and ophthalmopathy. Overall study: Pretreatment peripheral blood was obtained at initial diagnosis.

Patients having uncontrolled infection, another autoimmune disease, pregnancy or lactation were not included. Clinicians diagnosed patients from clinical symptoms, serum thyroxine and TRAb, thyroid ultrasound and orbital computed tomography. Using RNA transcripts as the source, TCR beta CDR3 regions were amplified. The HTBI primer set drove a first-round RT-PCR of the TCR CDR3. TCRdb re-called the multiplex PCR reads with MiXCR, one entry per CDR3 protein. The table records hundreds of thousands of distinct CDR3 sequences, 15% to 20% of them present only once. The CDR3 is made up of 15 amino acids. Trimming stripped 4 bases from V and 0 bases from J, with 12 bases between. Germline-derived CDR1 and CDR2 are SGHRS and YFSETQ.

The clonotype was recovered from a man in his forties with Graves' ophthalmopathy. Sequencing was performed on blood. This chain links TRBV5-1 with TRBJ2-3, with D possibly TRBD2 on 6 matching bases. The CDR3 sequence: CASSVISGSTDTQYF. The CDR3 bases are TGCGCCAGCAGCGTAATTAGCGGTAGCACAGATACGCAGTATTTT.